This TCR beta chain was obtained from a study of cytomegalovirus exposure and HLA in healthy donors. The CDR3 consists of 17 residues. The J segment lost 8 bases and the V segment lost 7 bases, leaving 20 bases of the junction unmatched. Germline CDR1 is SEHNR and CDR2 is FQNEAQ (reference sequence). Study outcomes and limitations: With high specificity and sensitivity, the classifier reportedly diagnosed cytomegalovirus status.

In regard to this clone: Its antigen is as yet unknown.

PCR involved 60 Vbeta and 13 Jbeta primers. In the original processing: Per a later analysis, the number of unique TCR beta chains was around 79 million, of which some 10 million were shared. Here immunoSEQ multiplex PCR was the method, and the copy in TCRdb shows in-frame clones only, minus some. V and J calls and clone size are as listed in that table; D and trimming were resolved from the DNA. The sample consists of around 300,000 clones, around nine tenths of them appearing once. The receptor was derived from a woman aged 18-30 years in good health and CMV-seronegative. What was sequenced was PBMCs. The V gene is TRBV7-9, the J gene TRBJ1-2; 9 nucleotides agree with TRBD1. CDR3 nucleotides: TGTGCCAGCACCCCACAGGGGACAGGGACTCGAATAGTAGGCTACACCTTC. The encoded protein is CASTPQGTGTRIVGYTF.